The clone carrying this TCR beta chain was counted only a few times. The antigen is not known. This entry comes from a study of cytomegalovirus exposure and HLA in healthy donors. For the study at large: From 150 million to 200 million T cells, an earlier analysis saw some 120 million unique TCR beta sequences. Study outcomes and limitations: The listing of approximately 160 TCR beta chains classed them as cytomegalovirus-associated. Analysis was performed later, and it showed HLA-associated TCR beta chains to be more clonally expanded than equally common others.

Amplification used 60 Vbeta primers and 13 Jbeta primers. Some clones are missing from TCRdb's copy, which holds only in-frame ones; the method was immunoSEQ multiplex PCR. The data show fewer than 250,000 clones, roughly 80% seen once. This CDR3 contains 15 residues. Per germline, CDR1 LNHDA and CDR2 SQIVND (reference sequence). J lost 5 bases, V lost 5 bases, and 11 bases had no gene match. The rearrangement joins TRBV19 to TRBJ1-1; 7 nucleotides agree with TRBD1. The sample consisted of PBMCs. This sequence was found in a woman in her twenties or thirties in good health and CMV-seropositive. CDR3 region: CASSVAITGVTEAFF. CDR3 nucleotide sequence: TGTGCCAGTAGTGTTGCTATTACAGGGGTTACTGAAGCTTTCTTT.